These T cell receptor beta chains were read from a single sample in a study of blood T cell repertoires in COVID-19. Generated by immunoSEQ multiplex PCR, the TCRdb table keeps only in-frame clones and is missing some. This table has some 150,000 clones, approximately 87% appearing once. Sequencing was done on a sample of peripheral blood. These receptors originate from a man in his forties or fifties with active COVID-19. Each CDR3 is given with its conserved first and last residue. The order of the fields is J gene, V gene, clone size, D gene, CDR3 protein, CDR3 DNA. A D gene is named only where the DNA matches it firmly. Not all rows give a size; the values are once, few, many and, for expanded clones, a class.

j_call: TRBJ1-1; v_call: TRBV6-5; clone_size: once; d_call: -; cdr3_aa: CASSAIAGDTEAFF; cdr3_nt: TGTGCCAGCAGCGCTATCGCGGGAGACACTGAAGCTTTCTTT
j_call: TRBJ1-2; v_call: TRBV5-1; clone_size: once; d_call: TRBD1; cdr3_aa: CASSLGTGASSGYTF; cdr3_nt: TGCGCCAGCAGCTTGGGGACAGGGGCATCAAGTGGCTACACCTTC
j_call: TRBJ2-1; v_call: TRBV6-2/TRBV6-3; clone_size: -; d_call: TRBD2; cdr3_aa: CASSSLAGGFNEQFF; cdr3_nt: TGTGCCAGCAGTTCCCTAGCGGGGGGTTTTAATGAGCAGTTCTTC
j_call: TRBJ2-1; v_call: TRBV15; clone_size: few; d_call: -; cdr3_aa: CATSRGIGNEQFF; cdr3_nt: TGTGCCACCTCGCGGGGAATAGGCAATGAGCAGTTCTTC
j_call: TRBJ1-6; v_call: TRBV25-1; clone_size: -; d_call: -; cdr3_aa: CASSRSSYNSPLHF; cdr3_nt: TGTGCCAGCAGTAGGAGCTCCTATAATTCACCCCTCCACTTT
j_call: TRBJ1-1; v_call: TRBV7-2; clone_size: -; d_call: -; cdr3_aa: CASSLGGGMNTEAFF; cdr3_nt: TGTGCCAGCAGCTTAGGGGGGGGAATGAACACTGAAGCTTTCTTT
j_call: TRBJ2-2; v_call: TRBV11-1; clone_size: -; d_call: -; cdr3_aa: CASSLDREAGELFF; cdr3_nt: TGTGCCAGCAGCCTCGACAGGGAGGCCGGGGAGCTGTTTTTT
j_call: TRBJ2-1; v_call: TRBV5-1; clone_size: -; d_call: -; cdr3_aa: CASSLRGMDEQFF; cdr3_nt: TGCGCCAGCAGCTTGAGGGGTATGGATGAGCAGTTCTTC
j_call: TRBJ2-5; v_call: TRBV19; clone_size: -; d_call: TRBD1; cdr3_aa: CASSITGGQETQYF; cdr3_nt: TGTGCCAGTAGTATAACAGGGGGTCAAGAGACCCAGTACTTC
j_call: TRBJ2-7; v_call: TRBV27; clone_size: once; d_call: TRBD1; cdr3_aa: CASSDTGTGVYEQYF; cdr3_nt: TGTGCCAGCAGTGATACCGGGACAGGGGTCTACGAGCAGTACTTC
j_call: TRBJ2-2; v_call: TRBV18; clone_size: -; d_call: -; cdr3_aa: CASSPPSARVNTGELFF; cdr3_nt: TGTGCCAGCTCACCACCCTCCGCCAGGGTGAACACCGGGGAGCTGTTTTTT
j_call: TRBJ1-3; v_call: TRBV6-5; clone_size: -; d_call: -; cdr3_aa: CASSSQGTGNTIYF; cdr3_nt: TGTGCCAGCAGTTCCCAGGGGACTGGAAACACCATATATTTT
j_call: TRBJ1-6; v_call: TRBV9; clone_size: -; d_call: TRBD1; cdr3_aa: CASSTGTGNSPLHF; cdr3_nt: TGTGCCAGCAGCACCGGGACAGGGAATTCACCCCTCCACTTT
j_call: TRBJ2-2; v_call: TRBV7-2; clone_size: -; d_call: TRBD2; cdr3_aa: CASSLGGGGHTGELFF; cdr3_nt: TGTGCCAGCAGCTTAGGAGGCGGGGGTCACACCGGGGAGCTGTTTTTT
j_call: TRBJ1-1; v_call: TRBV19; clone_size: -; d_call: -; cdr3_aa: CASRRGGVNTEAFF; cdr3_nt: TGTGCCAGTAGGCGAGGGGGGGTTAACACTGAAGCTTTCTTT
j_call: TRBJ2-1; v_call: TRBV4-1; clone_size: -; d_call: TRBD1; cdr3_aa: CASSQVGAGGGEQFF; cdr3_nt: TGCGCCAGCAGCCAAGTTGGCGCAGGGGGCGGTGAGCAGTTCTTC
j_call: TRBJ2-3; v_call: TRBV6-2/TRBV6-3; clone_size: few; d_call: -; cdr3_aa: CASSLRDTQYF; cdr3_nt: TGTGCCAGCAGCCTGCGAGATACGCAGTATTTT
j_call: TRBJ1-1; v_call: TRBV19; clone_size: once; d_call: -; cdr3_aa: CATRGRSTEAFF; cdr3_nt: TGTGCCACCCGGGGGAGGAGCACTGAAGCTTTCTTT
j_call: TRBJ1-5; v_call: TRBV10-3; clone_size: -; d_call: -; cdr3_aa: CAITYESNSNQPQHF; cdr3_nt: TGTGCCATCACCTACGAAAGTAATAGCAATCAGCCCCAGCATTTT
j_call: TRBJ2-7; v_call: TRBV29-1; clone_size: -; d_call: TRBD2; cdr3_aa: CSVELLAGASYEQYF; cdr3_nt: TGCAGCGTTGAACTACTAGCGGGGGCTTCCTACGAGCAGTACTTC
j_call: TRBJ2-2; v_call: TRBV7-2; clone_size: -; d_call: TRBD2; cdr3_aa: CASSLRLAGITGELFF; cdr3_nt: TGTGCCAGCAGCTTAAGGCTAGCGGGGATCACCGGGGAGCTGTTTTTT
j_call: TRBJ2-5; v_call: TRBV7-8; clone_size: -; d_call: -; cdr3_aa: CASSLYGQQETQYF; cdr3_nt: TGTGCCAGCAGCTTATACGGACAGCAAGAGACCCAGTACTTC
j_call: TRBJ1-1; v_call: TRBV6-5; clone_size: -; d_call: -; cdr3_aa: CASSSGGHTEAFF; cdr3_nt: TGTGCCAGCAGTTCGGGGGGGCACACTGAAGCTTTCTTT
j_call: TRBJ2-2; v_call: TRBV5-1; clone_size: -; d_call: TRBD2; cdr3_aa: CASQARLAGFTSTGELFF; cdr3_nt: TGCGCCTCTCAGGCCCGGCTAGCGGGGTTCACGAGTACCGGGGAGCTGTTTTTT